This T cell receptor beta chain was sequenced in a study of shared clonotypes between healthy human individuals. Study summary: Donors consisted of two women and three men between 18 and 49.

Every immunoSEQ plate was one replicate of a subset's evenly spread DNA. The assay was immunoSEQ multiplex PCR, and TCRdb's table has in-frame clones only and misses some. The sample consists of roughly 450,000 clones, 79% of them appearing once. CDR3 length: 15 amino acids. V lost 0 bases, J lost 0 bases, and 7 bases lay in between. From germline, CDR1 is SGHDT and CDR2 YYEEEE. The sequencing sample was made of PBMCs. The chain has TRBV5-6 and TRBJ1-5; D not certain. The source of this sequence is a woman between 35 and 50 years old in good health. Some clones in this sample may be carry-over from other donors' samples. DNA for the CDR3: TGTGCCAGCAGCTTGGGGCCAGATAGCAATCAGCCCCAGCATTTT. Its protein product is CASSLGPDSNQPQHF.